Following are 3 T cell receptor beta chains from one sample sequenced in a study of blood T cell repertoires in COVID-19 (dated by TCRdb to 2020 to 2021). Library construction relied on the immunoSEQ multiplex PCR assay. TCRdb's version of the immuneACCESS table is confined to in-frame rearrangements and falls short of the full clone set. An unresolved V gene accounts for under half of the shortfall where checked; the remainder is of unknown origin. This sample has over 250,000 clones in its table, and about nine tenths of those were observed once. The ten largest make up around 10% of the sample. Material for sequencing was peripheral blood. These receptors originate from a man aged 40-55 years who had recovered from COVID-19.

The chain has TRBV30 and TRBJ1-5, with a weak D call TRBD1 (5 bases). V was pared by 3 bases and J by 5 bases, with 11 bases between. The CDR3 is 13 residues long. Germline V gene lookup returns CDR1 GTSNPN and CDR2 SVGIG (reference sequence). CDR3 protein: CAWSADMDQPQHF. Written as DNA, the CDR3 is TGTGCCTGGAGCGCGGACATGGATCAGCCCCAGCATTTT.

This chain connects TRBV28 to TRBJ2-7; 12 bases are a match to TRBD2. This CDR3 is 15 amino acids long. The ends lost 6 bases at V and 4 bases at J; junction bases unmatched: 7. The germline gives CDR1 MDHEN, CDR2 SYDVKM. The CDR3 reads CASSPTSGSKYEQYF. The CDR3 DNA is TGTGCCAGCAGCCCGACTAGCGGGAGTAAGTACGAGCAGTACTTC.

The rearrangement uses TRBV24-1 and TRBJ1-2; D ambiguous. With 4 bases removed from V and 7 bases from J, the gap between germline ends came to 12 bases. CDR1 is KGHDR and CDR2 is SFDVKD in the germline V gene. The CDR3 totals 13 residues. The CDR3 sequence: CATSDSSAGGYTF. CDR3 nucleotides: TGTGCCACCAGTGACTCCTCCGCGGGTGGCTACACCTTC.